These 17 T cell receptor beta chains came from one sample sequenced in a study of cytomegalovirus exposure and HLA in healthy donors. Primers: 60 Vbeta forward and 13 Jbeta reverse. TCRdb keeps only in-frame clones here, not all; method: immunoSEQ multiplex PCR. The sample yields over 100,000 clones, around 78% seen once. The sequenced material came from PBMCs. Every receptor here comes from a woman younger than 45 in good health and CMV-seropositive.

This chain connects TRBV28 to TRBJ2-1, with 10 bases that match TRBD1. CDR1 is MDHEN and CDR2 is SYDVKM in the germline V gene. The CDR3 contains 16 residues. The trim removed 3 bases at V and 5 bases at J, leaving 7 bases unmatched. The CDR3 region is CASSFYGDRGHNEQFF. The CDR3 bases are TGTGCCAGCAGTTTCTATGGGGACAGGGGCCACAATGAGCAGTTCTTC.

V usage is TRBV4-2 and J usage is TRBJ2-2, with TRBD1 matching over 7 bases. This CDR3 has 18 residues. In germline, CDR1 is LGHNA, CDR2 YNFKEQ. V trimming: 2 bases; J trimming: 2 bases; junction bases outside the gene matches: 11. The CDR3 coding sequence is TGTGCCAGCAGCCAAAAGGGGGACAGCCTTTCAAACACCGGGGAGCTGTTTTTT. It translates to CASSQKGDSLSNTGELFF.

In this sample, this clone turned up many times. The gene calls are TRBV6-1 and TRBJ2-1; 7 bases agree with TRBD2. Germline trimming cut 3 bases from V and 9 bases from J; bases unmatched to any gene: 8. The CDR3 runs to 14 residues. Germline-derived CDR1 and CDR2 are MNHNS and SASEGT. The CDR3 sequence is CASSDRRGSSEQFF. The CDR3 nucleotides read TGTGCCAGCAGTGATAGGCGGGGGTCGTCTGAGCAGTTCTTC.

The table lists this clone with a few counts. This chain connects TRBV6-1 to TRBJ2-7; TRBD2 might be the D (6 bases). CDR3 length equals 14 residues. CDR1 and CDR2 from the germline V gene are MNHNS and SASEGT. V lost 6 bases to trimming and J lost 3 bases, with 15 bases between them. The CDR3 nucleotides read TGTGCCAGCAGGCGGGACGGTGTAATCTACGAGCAGTACTTC. Translating gives CASRRDGVIYEQYF.

The chain recombines TRBV25-1 with TRBJ2-5; 7 bases are a match to TRBD1. The V segment lost 6 bases and the J segment 4 bases; nucleotides outside the gene matches: 5. Germline V CDR1 and CDR2: MGHDK, SYGVNS. The CDR3 is 13 residues long. CDR3 DNA: TGTGCCAGCAGAAACAGGGGTGGAGAGACCCAGTACTTC. It translates to CASRNRGGETQYF.

The chain employs TRBV9 and TRBJ1-4, with D possibly matching TRBD1 (5 bases). V was shortened by 0 bases and J by 0 bases, with 9 bases between the two germline ends. This CDR3 has 16 residues. In germline, CDR1 is SGDLS, CDR2 YYNGEE. The CDR3 region is CASSVGQSATNEKLFF. In nucleotides, the CDR3 is TGTGCCAGCAGCGTAGGACAGTCTGCAACTAATGAAAAACTGTTTTTT.

The V gene is TRBV7-2, the J gene TRBJ1-2, with no clear D. The CDR3 covers 14 residues. CDR1 and CDR2 (germline): SGHTA, FQGNSA. V dropped 0 bases and J dropped 8 bases, with 13 bases sitting between them. The CDR3: CASSLARGGPGYTF. In nucleotides, the CDR3 is TGTGCCAGCAGCTTAGCGCGCGGAGGCCCAGGCTACACCTTC.

V and J are TRBV7-2 and TRBJ2-6; D perhaps matches TRBD1 (6 bases). CDR3 length: 17 amino acids. The ends were cut back, 2 bases at V and 1 base at J, with 12 bases in the middle. CDR1 SGHTA and CDR2 FQGNSA come from the germline V gene. The CDR3, as DNA: TGTGCCAGCAGCTTATGGTCTAGGGGGTCTGGGGCCAACGTCCTGACTTTC. Translation: CASSLWSRGSGANVLTF. The variable domain in full, completed from reference TRBV7-2 and TRBJ2-6, reads GAGVSQSPSNKVTEKGKDVELRCDPISGHTALYWYRQSLGQGLEFLIYFQGNSAPDKSGLPSDRFSAERTGGSVSTLTIQRTQQEDSAVYLCASSLWSRGSGANVLTFGAGSRLTVL.

The chain couples TRBV13 to TRBJ1-5; 8 positions match TRBD1. J lost 6 bases, V lost 0 bases, and 7 bases had no gene match. There are 16 residues in the CDR3. Germline assignment: CDR1 PRHDT and CDR2 FYEKMQ (reference sequence). DNA of the CDR3: TGTGCCAGCAGCTTAGGTGCCAGGGGGCGCGGTCAGCCCCAGCATTTT. Amino acids: CASSLGARGRGQPQHF.

A remark on this clone: The identical CDR3 is also encoded by other nucleotide sequences in the sample. V gene TRBV7-9 combines with J gene TRBJ2-7, with 9 bases identical to TRBD2. V was clipped by 3 bases and J by 6 bases; unmatched bases: 12. Germline-derived CDR1 and CDR2 are SEHNR and FQNEAQ (reference sequence). This CDR3 has 16 amino acids. Written as DNA, the CDR3 is TGTGCCAGCAGCTTCTCCGATAGCGGGGGTCTGGGCGAGCAGTACTTC. Its translation: CASSFSDSGGLGEQYF.

This clone was detected only once. The chain recombines TRBV19 with TRBJ2-7, with D unclear. The V and J ends lost 3 bases and 0 bases respectively, with 6 bases between them. Germline CDR1 reads LNHDA; CDR2 reads SQIVND (reference sequence). CDR3 length: 13 residues. CDR3 amino acids: CASSIPNSYEQYF. CDR3 coding DNA: TGTGCCAGTAGTATTCCTAACTCCTACGAGCAGTACTTC.

The CDR3: CAWRRTGEGNQPQHF. DNA of the CDR3: TGTGCCTGGAGGAGGACAGGGGAGGGCAATCAGCCCCAGCATTTT. The rearrangement joins TRBV30 to TRBJ1-5, with TRBD1 identical over 9 bases. The trim removed 3 bases at V and 2 bases at J, leaving 5 bases unmatched. This CDR3 contains 15 residues. Germline CDR1 is GTSNPN and CDR2 is SVGIG (reference sequence).

The chain combines TRBV9 with TRBJ2-5; D might be TRBD2 (6 bases). CDR3 size: 15 residues. Germline V gene lookup returns CDR1 SGDLS and CDR2 YYNGEE. Trimming cost V 0 bases and J 5 bases, with 14 bases left between them. The CDR3 loop reads CASSVGGSRGETQYF. The CDR3 DNA reads as TGTGCCAGCAGCGTAGGGGGTTCACGGGGGGAGACCCAGTACTTC.

This chain links TRBV6-6 with TRBJ2-5, with 10 bases lining up with TRBD1. Germline lookup yields CDR1 MNHNY and CDR2 SVGAGI (reference sequence). With V trimmed by 0 bases and J by 4 bases, 2 bases remained unmatched. CDR3 size: 15 residues. This CDR3 reads CASSYSGQGPETQYF. The CDR3 DNA reads as TGTGCCAGCAGTTACTCGGGACAGGGGCCAGAGACCCAGTACTTC.

This clone was detected only a few times. The chain combines TRBV2 with TRBJ1-5; 10 bases line up with TRBD1. The CDR3 extends over 14 amino acids. Looked up from germline, CDR1 is SNHLY and CDR2 is FYNNEI. Unmatched junction bases numbered 10, after V lost 10 bases and J lost 7 bases. The CDR3 loop reads CATSRDRGQQPQHF. The CDR3 DNA sequence: TGTGCCACCTCCCGGGACAGGGGACAACAGCCCCAGCATTTT.

This clone was counted a single time. The genes are TRBV27 and TRBJ2-5; 8 nucleotides align to TRBD1. V shed 3 bases and J 5 bases; nucleotides not matched to a gene: 5. The CDR3 sequence is 14 residues long. Germline loops: CDR1 MNHEY, CDR2 SMNVEV (reference sequence). The CDR3 loop is CASSFAGGRETQYF. The CDR3 DNA reads TGTGCCAGCAGTTTTGCAGGGGGCCGTGAGACCCAGTACTTC.

The V gene is TRBV5-1, the J gene TRBJ1-4; maybe TRBD1 (5 bases). The CDR3 consists of 16 residues. In germline, CDR1 is SGHRS, CDR2 YFSETQ. V lost 4 bases and J lost 8, with 21 bases in between. CDR3 DNA: TGCGCCAGCAGCCCCGGGACTGGCCTCTTCGAGGAAAAACTGTTTTTT. It yields the protein CASSPGTGLFEEKLFF.